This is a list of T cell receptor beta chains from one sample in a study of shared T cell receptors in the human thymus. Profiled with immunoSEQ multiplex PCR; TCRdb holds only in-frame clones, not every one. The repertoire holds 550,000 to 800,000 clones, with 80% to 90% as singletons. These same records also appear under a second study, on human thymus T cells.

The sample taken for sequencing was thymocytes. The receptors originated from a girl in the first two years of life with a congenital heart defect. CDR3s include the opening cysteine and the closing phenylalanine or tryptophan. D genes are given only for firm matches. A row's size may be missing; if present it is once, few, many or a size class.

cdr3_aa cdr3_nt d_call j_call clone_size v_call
CASSEAASGGLPYEQYF TGTGCCAGCAGTGAAGCGGCTAGCGGGGGATTACCCTACGAGCAGTACTTC TRBD2 TRBJ2-7 . TRBV2
CASGLFAGVKSTNEKLFF TGTGCTAGTGGTTTATTCGCAGGGGTAAAGTCGACTAATGAAAAACTGTTTTTT . TRBJ1-4 . TRBV12-5
CASSLATEGDYGYTF TGTGCCAGCAGCTTGGCCACCGAGGGAGACTATGGCTACACCTTC . TRBJ1-2 . TRBV5-4
CASSLDPPGPRGRSYGYTF TGTGCCAGCAGCTTAGACCCCCCGGGGCCCAGGGGTCGGAGCTATGGCTACACCTTC . TRBJ1-2 once TRBV7-9
CASSRERGSYNEQFF TGTGCCAGCAGCCGCGAGCGGGGATCCTACAATGAGCAGTTCTTC TRBD2 TRBJ2-1 once TRBV7-8
CASSQDRVTEAFF TGTGCCAGCAGCCAGGACAGAGTCACTGAAGCTTTCTTT . TRBJ1-1 few TRBV7-9
CASSSVAGTYEQYF TGTGCCAGCAGCTCCGTAGCGGGGACCTACGAGCAGTACTTC TRBD2 TRBJ2-7 . TRBV11-2
CAISANTASNSPLHF TGTGCCATCAGTGCTAATACAGCCTCTAATTCACCCCTCCACTTT . TRBJ1-6 . TRBV10-3
CASTREGREDQPQHF TGTGCCAGCACCCGGGAGGGGCGCGAGGATCAGCCCCAGCATTTT . TRBJ1-5 . TRBV6-6
CASSQGTDRGSKAFF TGCGCCAGCAGCCAAGGTACGGACAGGGGAAGCAAAGCTTTCTTT TRBD1 TRBJ1-1 . TRBV4-1
CASSEWGEITDTQYF TGTGCCAGCAGTGAATGGGGGGAAATCACAGATACGCAGTATTTT . TRBJ2-3 . TRBV6-1
CASSILRENTEAFF TGTGCCAGTAGTATACTACGAGAGAACACTGAAGCTTTCTTT . TRBJ1-1 once TRBV19
CASSVETGKTEAFF TGTGCCAGCAGCGTAGAGACAGGGAAGACTGAAGCTTTCTTT TRBD1 TRBJ1-1 . TRBV9
CASSPGTGGYYGYTF TGTGCCAGCAGCCCCGGGACAGGGGGCTACTATGGCTACACCTTC TRBD1 TRBJ1-2 . TRBV11-2
CARVRTGHCYTF TGTGCCAGGGTGAGAACAGGGCATTGCTACACCTTC . TRBJ1-2 . TRBV21-1
CASSHFSAGVTTDTQYF TGCGCCAGCAGCCATTTCTCCGCAGGGGTGACCACAGATACGCAGTATTTT . TRBJ2-3 . TRBV4-1
CASSSAGTGDEKLFF TGTGCCAGCAGCTCGGCCGGGACAGGGGACGAAAAACTGTTTTTT TRBD1 TRBJ1-4 . TRBV5-4
CTSLGLAGEIEQYF TGCACCAGCCTCGGACTAGCGGGGGAGATCGAGCAGTATTTT . TRBJ2-3 . TRBV1
CASSPTTEFGEKLFF TGTGCCAGCTCACCGACGACAGAGTTTGGGGAAAAACTGTTTTTT . TRBJ1-4 . TRBV18
CASSLGSSGANVLTF TGTGCCAGCAGTTTGGGCAGCTCTGGGGCCAACGTCCTGACTTTC . TRBJ2-6 once TRBV6-1
CAWSVLVGPGIVYGYTF TGTGCCTGGAGTGTACTCGTCGGTCCAGGGATAGTCTATGGCTACACCTTC . TRBJ1-2 . TRBV30
CASSLPGTSGESYNEQFF TGCGCCAGCAGCTTACCGGGGACTAGCGGGGAATCCTACAATGAGCAGTTCTTC TRBD2 TRBJ2-1 . TRBV5-1
CASGLPGQLPGGNEKLFF TGTGCTAGTGGTTTGCCGGGACAACTCCCAGGGGGAAATGAAAAACTGTTTTTT TRBD1 TRBJ1-4 . TRBV12-5
CASSLGQGGYEQYF TGCGCCAGCAGCTTAGGACAGGGCGGGTACGAGCAGTACTTC TRBD1 TRBJ2-7 . TRBV5-1
CASSPGTDYGYTF TGTGCCAGCAGCCCCGGGACAGACTATGGCTACACCTTC TRBD1 TRBJ1-2 . TRBV9
CATSVGGPEAFF TGTGCCACCTCGGTGGGGGGACCGGAAGCTTTCTTT . TRBJ1-1 . TRBV15
CAIKGQGRETQYF TGTGCCATCAAGGGACAGGGACGAGAGACCCAGTACTTC TRBD1 TRBJ2-5 . TRBV10-3
CASSQGGRVNEQFF TGCGCCAGCAGCCAAGGCGGCAGGGTCAATGAGCAGTTCTTC . TRBJ2-1 few TRBV4-3
CASSYDSANEQFF TGTGCCAGCAGTTACGATAGCGCCAATGAGCAGTTCTTC . TRBJ2-1 . TRBV6-5
CASGKGHGQGGYTF TGTGCCAGCGGGAAAGGACACGGCCAGGGTGGCTACACCTTC . TRBJ1-2 . TRBV27
CASSQIPRPDTDTQYF TGCGCCAGCAGCCAAATCCCTAGGCCAGACACAGATACGCAGTATTTT . TRBJ2-3 . TRBV4-1
CASSVSRVRNSPLHF TGTGCCAGCAGCGTGTCCAGGGTGAGGAATTCACCCCTCCACTTT . TRBJ1-6 . TRBV11-2